A selection of T cell receptor beta chains follows, all from one sample in a study of shared clonotypes between healthy human individuals. Profiling relied on immunoSEQ multiplex PCR, and the TCRdb table lists in-frame clones only, not all of them. The profile shows about 92,000 clones, 60% to 75% of them singletons. The sequenced sample was memory CD8+ T cells sorted from blood. These receptor sequences come from a man between 25 and 39 years old in good health. The CDR3 runs from the conserved cysteine through the conserved F or W. The D gene is left open where the match is weak. The size of a clone is reported for some rows only, either as once, few or many, or as a class for expanded clones.

V,J,D,size,DNA,CDR3
TRBV7-4,TRBJ2-7,-,-,TGTGCCAGCAGCTCCGAGCGGTGGGGCAGGGAGCAGTACTTC,CASSSERWGREQYF
TRBV28,TRBJ1-3,TRBD1,-,TGTGCCAGCAGTTTAACCAGGGGGAGAGGGGGAAACACCATATATTTT,CASSLTRGRGGNTIYF
TRBV20-1,TRBJ2-5,-,-,TGCAGTGCTATTCAGATGCCGACCCAGTACTTC,CSAIQMPTQYF
TRBV6-5,TRBJ1-1,-,-,TGTGCCAGCAGTTACGCGGCGAGGACTGAAGCTTTCTTT,CASSYAARTEAFF
TRBV14,TRBJ1-1,-,-,TGTGCCAGCAGTCCCCGGGGCCCCACCCGGACCACTGAAGCTTTCTTT,CASSPRGPTRTTEAFF
TRBV4-1,TRBJ2-7,-,-,TGCGCCAGCAGCCAAATACCACAGAACTCCTACGAGCAGTACTTC,CASSQIPQNSYEQYF
TRBV27,TRBJ2-1,TRBD2,few,TGTGCCAGCAGTGTCGGGACTAGCGGACACAATGAGCAGTTCTTC,CASSVGTSGHNEQFF
TRBV7-9,TRBJ2-1,-,-,TGTGCCAGCAGCCTAACTGACCTAAACAATGAGCAGTTCTTC,CASSLTDLNNEQFF
TRBV6-5,TRBJ2-2,TRBD2,once,TGTGCCAGCAGCCCCCGTGCTAGCGGGAAAGGGGAGCTGTTTTTT,CASSPRASGKGELFF
TRBV4-1,TRBJ2-1,-,-,TGCGCCAGCAGCCAAACGGACGCCTACAATGAGCAGTTCTTC,CASSQTDAYNEQFF
TRBV25-1,TRBJ2-1,-,-,TGTGCCAGCAGTGAATTAGGTAGCGGAGATAACAATGAGCAGTTCTTC,CASSELGSGDNNEQFF
TRBV28,TRBJ2-7,-,many,TGTGCCAGCAGCCTCACAACCTACGAGCAGTACTTC,CASSLTTYEQYF
TRBV7-2,TRBJ1-1,-,few,TGTGCCAGCAGGTTTGGAGGTTGGGACACTGAAGCTTTCTTT,CASRFGGWDTEAFF
TRBV14,TRBJ2-1,TRBD2,-,TGTGCCAGCAGCCCGATTAGCGGGAGATTTGACTACAATGAGCAGTTCTTC,CASSPISGRFDYNEQFF